These 9 T cell receptor beta chains share one sample of origin, sequenced in a study of blood T cell repertoires in COVID-19 (dated by TCRdb to between 2020 and 2021). Libraries were made using the immunoSEQ multiplex PCR assay. This immuneACCESS table, as held by TCRdb, lists in-frame sequences with V and J called but not all clones. Of the missing ones, under half trace to an unresolved V gene in checked studies; the others have no known cause. The sample table contains about 81,000 clones; only one count was recorded for approximately 78% of them. Over 7% of the sample goes to the ten largest clones. Sequencing used peripheral blood. These receptors were collected from a human donor in a cohort sampled during active COVID-19.

This clone was seen a few times. V usage is TRBV9 and J usage is TRBJ2-5; D may be TRBD2 (6 bases). CDR1 is SGDLS, CDR2 YYNGEE, per germline. The CDR3 loop spans 14 amino acids. The V end lost 5 bases, the J end lost 4 bases, and 15 bases lay between the germline ends. CDR3 sequence: CASSGTLGGETQYF. The CDR3 DNA reads as TGTGCCAGCAGTGGGACTCTGGGGGGAGAGACCCAGTACTTC.

The chain carries TRBV9 and TRBJ2-7; TRBD2 might be the D (5 bases). Germline V gives CDR1 SGDLS, CDR2 YYNGEE. The CDR3 is 14 residues long. The germline V and J ends were trimmed by 3 bases and 6 bases, with 16 bases remaining between them. For the CDR3, the DNA is TGTGCCAGCAGCGCCACTAGTGGATTTGGCGAGCAGTACTTC. It yields the protein CASSATSGFGEQYF.

Only a few counts were recorded for this clone. The chain is built from TRBV5-6 and TRBJ1-1; possibly TRBD1 for D (6 bases). The germline CDR1 and CDR2 sequences are SGHDT and YYEEEE. Trimming cost V 0 bases and J 0 bases, with 12 bases left between them. The CDR3 sequence is 16 residues long. The CDR3 loop reads CASSLVTGPMNTEAFF. CDR3 nucleotides: TGTGCCAGCAGCTTGGTAACAGGGCCTATGAACACTGAAGCTTTCTTT.

The chain combines TRBV5-4 with TRBJ2-5; D not certain. In germline, CDR1 is SGHNT, CDR2 YYREEE (reference sequence). With 4 bases removed from V and 0 bases from J, the gap between germline ends came to 4 bases. The CDR3 has 12 residues. The CDR3 here is CASSPYQETQYF. CDR3 DNA sequence: TGTGCCAGCAGCCCCTACCAAGAGACCCAGTACTTC.

The genes are TRBV6-5 and TRBJ1-3; D not certain. This CDR3 has 15 residues. The germline gives CDR1 MNHEY, CDR2 SVGAGI. Trimming removed 2 bases from V and 0 bases from J, with 8 bases in between. The CDR3 protein is CASSYGRSSGNTIYF. Here the CDR3 DNA reads TGTGCCAGCAGTTACGGCCGAAGCTCTGGAAACACCATATATTTT.

This sequence joins TRBV6-1 and TRBJ2-7, with D unclear. This CDR3 region has 14 residues. Trimming pared 3 bases from V and 3 bases from J, leaving 12 bases between. In germline, CDR1 is MNHNS, CDR2 SASEGT. As DNA, the CDR3 is TGTGCCAGCAGTGATCAACTTGGTAACTACGAGCAGTACTTC. It translates to CASSDQLGNYEQYF.

The rearrangement links TRBV5-5 to TRBJ1-4; 7 bases line up with TRBD1. The CDR3 loop spans 15 amino acids. Germline lookup yields CDR1 SGHKS and CDR2 YYEKEE (reference sequence). The junction had 8 bases not matched to a gene; V was cut back by 4 bases and J by 5 bases. The chain's CDR3 is CASSPPTGRNEKLFF. As DNA, the CDR3 is TGTGCCAGCAGCCCTCCGACAGGGAGGAATGAAAAACTGTTTTTT.

The chain employs TRBV4-3 and TRBJ2-3; 14 positions match TRBD2. Germline lookup yields CDR1 LGHNA and CDR2 YSLEER. This CDR3 contains 17 residues. The junction had 6 bases not matched to a gene; V was cut back by 0 bases and J by 7 bases. The chain's CDR3 is CASSQDRTSGGFNTQYF. The CDR3 coding sequence is TGCGCCAGCAGCCAAGACCGGACTAGCGGGGGGTTCAATACGCAGTATTTT.

The chain carries TRBV3-1 (or the pseudogene TRBV3-2) and TRBJ1-2; D is undetermined. Germline lookup yields CDR1 LGHDT and CDR2 YNNKEL (reference sequence). The ends were cut back, 1 base at V and 4 bases at J, with 7 bases in the middle. The CDR3 has 13 residues. CDR3 residues: CASSQVYPYGYTF. The CDR3 DNA reads TGTGCCAGCAGCCAAGTTTATCCCTATGGCTACACCTTC.